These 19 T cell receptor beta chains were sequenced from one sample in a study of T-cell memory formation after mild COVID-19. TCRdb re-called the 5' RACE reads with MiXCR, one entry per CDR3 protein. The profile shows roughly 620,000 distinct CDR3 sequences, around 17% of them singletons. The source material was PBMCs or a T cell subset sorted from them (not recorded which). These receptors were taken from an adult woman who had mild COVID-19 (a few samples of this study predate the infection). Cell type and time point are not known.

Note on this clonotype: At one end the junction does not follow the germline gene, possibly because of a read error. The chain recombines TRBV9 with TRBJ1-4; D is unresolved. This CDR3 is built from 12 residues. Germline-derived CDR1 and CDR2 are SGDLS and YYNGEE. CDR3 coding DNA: TGTGCCAGCAGCTTACCCGGTGAAAAAATGTTTTTT. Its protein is CASSLPGEKMFF.

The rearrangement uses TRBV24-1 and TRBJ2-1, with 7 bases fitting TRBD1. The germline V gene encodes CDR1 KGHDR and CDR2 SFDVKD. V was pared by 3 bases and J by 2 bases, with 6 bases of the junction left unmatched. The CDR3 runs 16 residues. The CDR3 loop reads CATSDTTGFTYNEQFF. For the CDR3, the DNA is TGTGCCACCAGTGATACGACAGGGTTCACCTACAATGAGCAGTTCTTC.

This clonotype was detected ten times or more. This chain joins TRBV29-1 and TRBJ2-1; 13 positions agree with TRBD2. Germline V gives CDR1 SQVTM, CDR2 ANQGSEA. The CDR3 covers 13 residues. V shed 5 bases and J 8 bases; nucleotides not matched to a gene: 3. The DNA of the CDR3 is TGCAGCGTTCGGACTAGCGGGAGCTATGAGCAGTTCTTC. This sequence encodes CSVRTSGSYEQFF.

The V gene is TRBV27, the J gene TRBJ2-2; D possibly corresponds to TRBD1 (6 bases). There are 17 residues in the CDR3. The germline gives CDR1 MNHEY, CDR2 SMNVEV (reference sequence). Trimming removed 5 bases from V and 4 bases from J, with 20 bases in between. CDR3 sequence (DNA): TGTGCCAGCAGTCAGGCGGCCGACAGGAGAATCACCGGGGAGCTGTTTTTT. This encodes CASSQAADRRITGELFF.

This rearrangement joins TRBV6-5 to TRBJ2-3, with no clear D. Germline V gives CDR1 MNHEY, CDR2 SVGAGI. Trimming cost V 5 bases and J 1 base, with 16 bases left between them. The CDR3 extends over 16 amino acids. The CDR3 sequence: CASSVDPFGRTDTQYF. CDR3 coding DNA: TGTGCCAGCAGTGTAGACCCCTTTGGCCGCACAGATACGCAGTATTTT.

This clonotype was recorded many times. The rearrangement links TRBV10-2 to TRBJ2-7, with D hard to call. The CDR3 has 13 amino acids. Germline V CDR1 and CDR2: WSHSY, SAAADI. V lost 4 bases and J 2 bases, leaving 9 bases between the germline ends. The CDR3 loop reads CASSGPPTYEQYF. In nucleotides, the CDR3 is TGCGCCAGCAGTGGACCGCCAACCTACGAGCAGTACTTC.

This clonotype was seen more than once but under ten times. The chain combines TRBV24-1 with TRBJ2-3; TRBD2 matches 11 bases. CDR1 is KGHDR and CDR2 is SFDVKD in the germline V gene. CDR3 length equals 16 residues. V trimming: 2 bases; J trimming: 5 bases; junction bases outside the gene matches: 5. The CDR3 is CATSDSSGRLGDTQYF. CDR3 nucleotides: TGTGCCACCAGTGATTCTAGCGGGAGGTTGGGAGATACGCAGTATTTT.

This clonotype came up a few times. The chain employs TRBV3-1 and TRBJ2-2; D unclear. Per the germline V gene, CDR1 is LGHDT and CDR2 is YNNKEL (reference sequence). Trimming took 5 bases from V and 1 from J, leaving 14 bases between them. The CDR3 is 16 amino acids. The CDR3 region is CASSSGPGKNTGELFF. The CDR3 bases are TGTGCCAGCAGCTCCGGACCCGGAAAGAACACCGGGGAGCTGTTTTTT.

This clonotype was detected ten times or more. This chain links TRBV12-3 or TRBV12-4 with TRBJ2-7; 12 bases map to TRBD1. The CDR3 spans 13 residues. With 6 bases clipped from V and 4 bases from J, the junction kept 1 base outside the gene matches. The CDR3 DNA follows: TGTGCCAGCAGGGGACAGGGGGCGTACGAGCAGTACTTC. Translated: CASRGQGAYEQYF.

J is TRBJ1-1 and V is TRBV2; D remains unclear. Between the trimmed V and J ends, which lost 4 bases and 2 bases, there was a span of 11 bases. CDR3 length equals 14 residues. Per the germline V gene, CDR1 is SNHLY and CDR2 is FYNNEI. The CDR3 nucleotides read TGTGCCAGCAGTGTGTCACAGCGAAACACTGAAGCTTTCTTT. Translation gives CASSVSQRNTEAFF.

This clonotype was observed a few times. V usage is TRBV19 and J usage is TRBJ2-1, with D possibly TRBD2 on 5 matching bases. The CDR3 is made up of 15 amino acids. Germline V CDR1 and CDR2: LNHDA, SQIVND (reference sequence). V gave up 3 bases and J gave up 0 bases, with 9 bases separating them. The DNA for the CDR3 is TGTGCCAGTAGTATGGCTGGGAGCTCCTACAATGAGCAGTTCTTC. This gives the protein CASSMAGSSYNEQFF.

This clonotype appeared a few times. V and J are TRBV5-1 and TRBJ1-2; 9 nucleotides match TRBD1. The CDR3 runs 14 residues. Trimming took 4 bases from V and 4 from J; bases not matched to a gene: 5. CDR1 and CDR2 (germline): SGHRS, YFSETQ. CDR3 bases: TGCGCCAGCAGCGGGACAGGGAGCGCCTATGGCTACACCTTC. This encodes CASSGTGSAYGYTF.

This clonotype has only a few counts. This CDR3 reads CASSLTSGGASDQYF. For the CDR3, the DNA is TGCGCCAGCAGCTTGACTAGCGGGGGGGCCTCGGATCAGTACTTC. The chain is built from TRBV5-1 and TRBJ2-7, with 13 bases lining up with TRBD2. Germline V gives CDR1 SGHRS, CDR2 YFSETQ. Losses at the gene ends were 1 base for V and 10 bases for J; bases not matched to a gene: 8. This CDR3 contains 15 residues. Combining the CDR3 with reference TRBV5-1 and TRBJ2-7 gives the whole variable domain KAGVTQTPRYLIKTRGQQVTLSCSPISGHRSVSWYQQTPGQGLQFLFEYFSETQRNKGNFPGRFSGRQFSNSRSEMNVSTLELGDSALYLCASSLTSGGASDQYFGPGTRLTVT.

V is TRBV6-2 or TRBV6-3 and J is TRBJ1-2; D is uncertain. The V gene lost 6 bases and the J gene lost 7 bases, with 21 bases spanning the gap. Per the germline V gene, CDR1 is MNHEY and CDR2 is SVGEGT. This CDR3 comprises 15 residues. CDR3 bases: TGTGCCAGCAGCGTCGTCGGACGGAACTTCCTTGGCTACACCTTC. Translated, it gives CASSVVGRNFLGYTF.

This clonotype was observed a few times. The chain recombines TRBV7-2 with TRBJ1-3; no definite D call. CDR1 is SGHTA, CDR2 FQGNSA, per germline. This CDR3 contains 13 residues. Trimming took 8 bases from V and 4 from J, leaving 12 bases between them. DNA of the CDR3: TGTGCCAGCGCAAACGTGGGGGGAAACACCATATATTTT. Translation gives CASANVGGNTIYF.

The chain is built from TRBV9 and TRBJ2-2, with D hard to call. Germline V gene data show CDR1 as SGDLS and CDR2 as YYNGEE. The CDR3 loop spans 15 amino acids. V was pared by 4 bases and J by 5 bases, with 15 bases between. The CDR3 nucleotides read TGTGCCAGCAGCCCGGCGATAGTTGGGACCGGGGAGCTGTTTTTT. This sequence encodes CASSPAIVGTGELFF.

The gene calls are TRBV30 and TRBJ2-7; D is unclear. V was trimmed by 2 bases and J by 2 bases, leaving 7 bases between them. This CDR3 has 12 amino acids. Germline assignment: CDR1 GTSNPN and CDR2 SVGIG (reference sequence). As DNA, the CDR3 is TGTGCCTGGAGTATTTCGACCTACGAGCAGTACTTC. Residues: CAWSISTYEQYF.

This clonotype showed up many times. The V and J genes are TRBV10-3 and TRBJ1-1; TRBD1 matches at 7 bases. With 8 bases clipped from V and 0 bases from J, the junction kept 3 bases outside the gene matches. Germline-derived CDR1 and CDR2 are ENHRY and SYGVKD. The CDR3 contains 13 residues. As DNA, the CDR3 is TGTGCCATCCGGGACAGTATGAACACTGAAGCTTTCTTT. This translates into CAIRDSMNTEAFF.

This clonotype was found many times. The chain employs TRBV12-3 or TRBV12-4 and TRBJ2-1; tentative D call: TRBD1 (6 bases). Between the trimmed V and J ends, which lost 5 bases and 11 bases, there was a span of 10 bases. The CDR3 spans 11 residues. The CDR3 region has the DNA TGTGCCAGCAGTCCGGGACACAAGCAGTTCTTC. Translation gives CASSPGHKQFF.